This record covers a single TCR beta chain. This receptor's antigen is unknown. Base quality data are lacking; no much larger clone is found one base away. The data stem from a study of blood T cells in healthy people across ages (dated by TCRdb to between 2015 and 2017). With regard to the full study: In model experiments, template switching captured roughly one uniquely barcoded TCR beta cDNA molecule for every two T cells. Donors were grouped into four age groups: young (average approximately 15 years), middle-aged (39), aged (roughly 67) and long-lived (roughly 80). To avoid experimental bias, donors of different ages were spread randomly across the sequencing lanes. The study analyzed two additional independent replicas of 1 million unique cDNA reads from the same blood draw for two donors, one aged 18 to 30 and one aged 80 or older. To track age-related changes in TCR beta repertoire diversity, the study relied on deep sequencing normalized with unique cDNA molecular identifiers.

Via the germline V gene, CDR1 is LGHNA and CDR2 YSLEER. V is cut back by 3 bases and J by 3 bases, with 9 bases in the junction unmatched. Its CDR3 holds 17 amino acids, cysteine through phenylalanine. This entry keeps only the CDR3 DNA: 51 bases, framed from base 1. Receptor libraries were prepared by 5' RACE. Sequencer: Illumina HiSeq 2500. A second PCR of roughly 7 to 11 cycles was performed with a sample-barcoded 5' primer and a J-beta primer mix. A unique molecular identifier was introduced onto each TCR beta cDNA molecule by a template-switch 5' adaptor carrying 12 random nucleotides. At least 2.5 million CDR3-containing paired-end reads were obtained from each sample. First-strand cDNA was synthesized from all RNA with the Mint cDNA synthesis kit, primed by a TRBC-specific oligonucleotide. After uracil-DNA glycosylase treatment, a first 18-cycle PCR used universal primers M1SS and BC2_uni_R on all cDNA. Regarding the original processing steps: For normalization, 1 million high-quality reads, each with a distinct molecular identifier, were randomly selected from each sample. Reads with shared molecular identifiers were discarded instead of being binned into consensus sequences. MiTCR, run with a Q25 quality threshold and the strictest error-elimination algorithm, handled CDR3 identification, clonotype clustering and error correction. Lower-bound total TCR beta diversity was estimated with a nonparametric unseen species model using Euler transformation. In-frame beta chains were kept once TCRdb had trimmed the public reads at Q25 with fastp and called clones with MiXCR. Rows matching on CDR3 protein sequence are summarized as one entry with the most common DNA and genes. V and J calls and clone size were set by TCRdb, not the authors. This sample lists 650,000 to 1,000,000 distinct CDR3 sequences; 36% were detected once. Clones ranked in the top ten supply approximately 12% of the sample.

The full study reports these points: The percentage of naive T cells measured by flow cytometry correlated strongly with observed TCR beta diversity. Compared with the aged group, more naive CD4+ T cells, fewer expanded clones and increased TCR diversity were shown by the long-lived group, suggesting age selection. Observed TCR beta diversity per million T cells fell roughly linearly with age, and a significant reduction was already apparent by age roughly 40. The CMV infection status of donors was not known, potentially confounding age-related changes in expanded clonotypes. Because profiling used bulk unsorted PBMCs, naive and antigen-experienced compartments could not be compared conclusively. Estimates of total diversity from one million sequenced T cells were regarded as lower bounds and underestimates.

Systemically healthy Caucasian individuals from Russia, 39 in total and aged 6 to 90 years, were included as donors. Approximately 11 milliliters of peripheral blood were drawn from each donor into EDTA-treated Vacutainer tubes. Ficoll-Paque density-gradient centrifugation was used to isolate PBMCs, with at least 6.5 million per sample. Total RNA, at least 6 micrograms per sample, was extracted from PBMCs with Trizol reagent. The percentages of naive CD45RAhigh/CD27high T cells were determined by flow cytometry on a PBMC aliquot from every donor. The sequence came from a man younger than 30 in good health. What was sequenced was blood. In this chain, TRBV4-3 is recombined with TRBJ2-5, and 11 bases in between align with TRBD2. The DNA is as follows: TGCGCCAGCAGCCAGGGCCCGGGACTAGCGGAAAAAGAGACCCAGTACTTC. Its protein reads: CASSQGPGLAEKETQYF.